These 18 T cell receptor beta chains were all obtained from the same sample, sequenced in a study of cytomegalovirus exposure and HLA in healthy donors. Using immunoSEQ multiplex PCR, the repertoire was profiled, and TCRdb retains in-frame clones only, with some absent. This sample yields 200,000 to 250,000 clones, of which roughly 87% are seen a single time; about 11% belongs to the top ten. The material sequenced was PBMCs. These receptors originate from a man younger than 35 in good health and CMV-seropositive.

The rearrangement uses TRBV6-5 and TRBJ1-3; D remains unclear. The CDR3 loop spans 16 amino acids. The germline V and J ends were trimmed by 3 bases and 0 bases, with 12 bases remaining between them. Germline CDR1 reads MNHEY; CDR2 reads SVGAGI. This CDR3 reads CASSYGRPLSGNTIYF. The CDR3 DNA follows: TGTGCCAGCAGTTATGGCAGGCCCCTCTCTGGAAACACCATATATTTT.

CDR3 region: CASSLGGAYNEQFF. The CDR3, as DNA: TGTGCCAGCAGTTTAGGAGGTGCCTACAATGAGCAGTTCTTC. The chain links TRBV6-6 to TRBJ2-1; tentative D call: TRBD2 (5 bases). CDR1 and CDR2 from the germline V gene are MNHNY and SVGAGI (reference sequence). V was cut by 4 bases and J by 2 bases, with 9 bases left in between. This CDR3 comprises 14 residues.

The chain joins TRBV5-4 to TRBJ2-7; 9 bases agree with TRBD1. This CDR3 spans 15 amino acids. J was trimmed by 5 bases and V by 4 bases; bases with no gene match: 10. CDR1 SGHNT and CDR2 YYREEE come from the germline V gene (reference sequence). CDR3 coding DNA: TGTGCCAGCAGCCTGGACAGGGGAGACTGGAACGAGCAGTACTTC. Translated, it gives CASSLDRGDWNEQYF.

On this clone: This sample includes further DNA sequences coding for the same CDR3. The rearrangement joins TRBV9 to TRBJ2-7; 10 bases line up with TRBD2. Trimming at V came to 3 bases and at J to 4 bases, leaving 1 base not matched to a gene. The CDR3 length is 13 residues. Germline V CDR1 and CDR2: SGDLS, YYNGEE. The CDR3 DNA is TGTGCCAGCAGCGGGACTAGCGGATACGAGCAGTACTTC. Translation gives CASSGTSGYEQYF.

The chain has TRBV5-6 and TRBJ2-5, with D possibly being TRBD1 or TRBD2 (5 bases each). Germline-derived CDR1 and CDR2 are SGHDT and YYEEEE. Between the trimmed V and J ends, which lost 7 bases and 5 bases, there was a span of 15 bases. The CDR3 has 13 residues. CDR3 loop: CASCLRGQETQYF. CDR3 nucleotide sequence: TGTGCCAGCTGCCTGAGGGGTCAGGAGACCCAGTACTTC.

The chain recombines TRBV18 with TRBJ1-5; TRBD1 is a possible D gene (5 bases). The germline CDR1 and CDR2 sequences are KGHSH and LQKENI. The germline V and J ends were trimmed by 4 bases and 6 bases, with 16 bases remaining between them. The CDR3 runs to 15 residues. CDR3 DNA sequence: TGTGCCAGCTCACTTCAGGGTTTAGAAGGTCAGCCCCAGCATTTT. This translates into CASSLQGLEGQPQHF. The variable domain in full, completed from reference TRBV18 and TRBJ1-5, reads NAGVMQNPRHLVRRRGQEARLRCSPMKGHSHVYWYRQLPEEGLKFMVYLQKENIIDESGMPKERFSAEFPKEGPSILRIQQVVRGDSAAYFCASSLQGLEGQPQHFGDGTRLSIL.

The genes are TRBV12-5 and TRBJ2-1, with 16 bases aligning to TRBD2. From germline, CDR1 is LGHNT and CDR2 FRNRAP. J gave up 3 bases and V 3 bases, and 14 bases lay outside the gene matches. The CDR3 has 21 residues. CDR3 sequence (DNA): TGTGCTAGTGGTTTTACCGGGACTAGCGGGAGGGCGACCCCCAGCTACAATGAGCAGTTCTTC. Translated, it gives CASGFTGTSGRATPSYNEQFF. The full variable domain, its missing parts supplied by reference TRBV12-5 and TRBJ2-1, is DARVTQTPRHKVTEMGQEVTMRCQPILGHNTVFWYRQTMMQGLELLAYFRNRAPLDDSGMPKDRFSAEMPDATLATLKIQPSEPRDSAVYFCASGFTGTSGRATPSYNEQFFGPGTRLTVL.

This chain links TRBV27 with TRBJ2-7, with D hard to call. With 6 bases removed from V and 0 bases from J, the gap between germline ends came to 9 bases. The germline V gene encodes CDR1 MNHEY and CDR2 SMNVEV (reference sequence). The CDR3 sequence is 13 residues long. The CDR3 DNA reads as TGTGCCAGCAGGTTACATCCCTCCTACGAGCAGTACTTC. It codes for CASRLHPSYEQYF.

The chain links TRBV4-1 to TRBJ1-5; no reliable D call. CDR3 length equals 14 residues. Per germline, CDR1 MGHRA and CDR2 YSYEKL. The germline V and J ends were trimmed by 2 bases and 3 bases, with 8 bases remaining between them. CDR3 region: CASSQLPYNQPQHF. In nucleotides, the CDR3 is TGCGCCAGCAGCCAATTACCCTACAATCAGCCCCAGCATTTT.

This chain joins TRBV27 and TRBJ1-1; D is undetermined. The germline V gene has CDR1 MNHEY and CDR2 SMNVEV (reference sequence). V lost 6 bases, J lost 1 base, and 18 bases lay in between. This CDR3 region has 16 residues. CDR3 DNA sequence: TGTGCCAGCAGCCCAAACGCAGGCTTCGGGAACACTGAAGCTTTCTTT. The encoded protein is CASSPNAGFGNTEAFF.

A few counts support this clone. The CDR3 loop is CASSLRGPSGNTIYF. CDR3 sequence (DNA): TGTGCCAGCAGCTTAAGGGGCCCCTCTGGAAACACCATATATTTT. V and J are TRBV11-2 and TRBJ1-3; D is perhaps TRBD1 (5 bases). This CDR3 contains 15 residues. V lost 2 bases and J 0 bases, leaving 8 bases between the germline ends. Germline V gives CDR1 SGHAT, CDR2 FQNNGV.

The chain combines TRBV7-6 with TRBJ1-4; TRBD1 aligns across 10 bases. Trimming cost V 6 bases and J 8 bases; bases outside gene matches: 6. There are 14 residues in the CDR3. Germline CDR1 reads SGHVS; CDR2 reads FNYEAQ. The CDR3 spells CASRTGTGDEKLFF. For the CDR3, the DNA is TGTGCCAGCAGGACCGGGACAGGGGACGAAAAACTGTTTTTT.

The chain has TRBV27 and TRBJ2-3; D unresolved. Trimming took 1 base from V and 4 from J, leaving 6 bases between them. CDR1 is MNHEY, CDR2 SMNVEV, per germline (reference sequence). The CDR3 has 13 amino acids. CDR3 nucleotides: TGTGCCAGCAGTTTATATGGCCCAGATACGCAGTATTTT. This sequence encodes CASSLYGPDTQYF.

The chain links TRBV2 to TRBJ2-1; D gene ambiguous. Germline assignment: CDR1 SNHLY and CDR2 FYNNEI. This CDR3 has 19 amino acids. The V and J ends lost 1 base and 0 bases respectively, with 19 bases between them. The CDR3, as DNA: TGTGCCAGCAGTGAAGGGGCCTCTATCGCGACGAGCTCCTACAATGAGCAGTTCTTC. Amino acids: CASSEGASIATSSYNEQFF.

J is TRBJ1-4 and V is TRBV7-9; D gene unclear. The CDR3 is 15 residues long. Germline V gene sequence: CDR1 SEHNR, CDR2 FQNEAQ (reference sequence). The V and J ends lost 5 bases and 0 bases respectively, with 10 bases between them. CDR3 sequence (DNA): TGTGCCAGCAGCGTCTCACGGGCAACTAATGAAAAACTGTTTTTT. This translates into CASSVSRATNEKLFF.

The CDR3 nucleotides are TGTGCCAGCAGTGAAGGAGGGTTATCTGGCTACACCTTC. Translation: CASSEGGLSGYTF. V is TRBV6-1 and J is TRBJ1-2; D ambiguous. This CDR3 comprises 13 residues. Germline CDR1 reads MNHNS; CDR2 reads SASEGT. Trimming shortened V by 1 base and J by 7 bases, and 10 bases separated the two germline ends.

This chain uses TRBV2 with TRBJ1-1; D perhaps matches TRBD1 (5 bases). This CDR3 is 13 amino acids long. V lost 8 bases, J lost 1 base, and 11 bases lay in between. CDR1 is SNHLY, CDR2 FYNNEI, per germline. CDR3 DNA: TGTGCCAGCCTCCGGGGCAGGAACACTGAAGCTTTCTTT. It specifies CASLRGRNTEAFF.

The chain employs TRBV18 and TRBJ2-3; 7 positions agree with TRBD2. Unmatched junction bases numbered 5, after V lost 2 bases and J lost 0 bases. CDR1 and CDR2 from the germline V gene are KGHSH and LQKENI. This CDR3 region has 16 residues. Here the CDR3 DNA reads TGTGCCAGCTCACCAGGGACTACAACTAGCACAGATACGCAGTATTTT. This gives the protein CASSPGTTTSTDTQYF.